This T cell receptor beta chain derives from a study of cytomegalovirus exposure and HLA in healthy donors. The wider study: Findings of an earlier analysis included 110 million or so unique TCR beta sequences from some 180 million T cells. Most donors, 80% to 90% of more than 300 genotyped, fell in the Caucasian-associated ancestry cluster.

Per the germline V gene, CDR1 is MNHEY and CDR2 is SVGAGI. This CDR3 comprises 14 residues. Trimming cost V 6 bases and J 10 bases, with 19 bases left between them. The PCR employed 60 Vbeta primers together with 13 Jbeta primers. The repertoire was sequenced with immunoSEQ multiplex PCR; TCRdb's copy has only in-frame clones and lacks some. The table lists 150,000 to 200,000 clones, approximately 82% of them singletons. The chain joins TRBV6-5 to TRBJ2-1; TRBD1 is a possible D gene (6 bases). The sample consisted of PBMCs. The receptor was derived from a middle-aged woman in good health and CMV-seropositive. CDR3 amino acids: CASSLASLQGEQFF. In DNA form, the CDR3 reads TGTGCCAGCAGCTTAGCGTCGCTACAGGGCGAGCAGTTCTTC.